The 8 T cell receptor beta chains reported below all come from one sample, sequenced in a study of T cell responses to AZD1222 COVID-19 vaccine. TCRdb's copy holds only in-frame clones and misses some; the assay was immunoSEQ multiplex PCR. The table shows fewer than 200,000 clones, with approximately 92% occurring only once. The sequencing here drew on peripheral blood, taken on day 0 of AZD1222 vaccination. All receptors derive from an adult in good health.

J is TRBJ1-4 and V is TRBV6-5; 7 nucleotides line up with TRBD1. The CDR3 loop spans 14 amino acids. Germline lookup yields CDR1 MNHEY and CDR2 SVGAGI. V trimming: 5 bases; J trimming: 8 bases; junction bases outside the gene matches: 8. In DNA, the CDR3 is TGTGCCAGCAGTCGAGACAGGGAGGAAGAAAAACTGTTTTTT. It codes for CASSRDREEEKLFF.

This clone occurred a few times. DNA for the CDR3: TGTGCCAGCAGCTTAGTGACAGGGCCAGAGACCCAGTACTTC. The encoded protein is CASSLVTGPETQYF. The V and J genes are TRBV7-9 and TRBJ2-5; 7 nucleotides agree with TRBD1. Per the germline V gene, CDR1 is SEHNR and CDR2 is FQNEAQ (reference sequence). V dropped 1 base and J dropped 4; count of bases not matched to a gene: 3. The CDR3 spans 14 residues.

V and J are TRBV2 and TRBJ1-1; 7 bases are shared with TRBD1. V lost 4 bases, J lost 0 bases, and 2 bases stayed unmatched. Germline loops: CDR1 SNHLY, CDR2 FYNNEI. This CDR3 comprises 14 residues. The CDR3 sequence: CASSGQGLNTEAFF. The CDR3 DNA reads TGTGCCAGCAGTGGACAGGGTCTGAACACTGAAGCTTTCTTT. The entire variable domain, with the rest obtained from reference TRBV2 and TRBJ1-1, is as follows: EPEVTQTPSHQVTQMGQEVILRCVPISNHLYFYWYRQILGQKVEFLVSFYNNEISEKSEIFDDQFSVERPDGSNFTLKIRSTKLEDSAMYFCASSGQGLNTEAFFGQGTRLTVV.

The chain employs TRBV5-8 and TRBJ1-1; D is undetermined. The CDR3 is 13 amino acids. Germline CDR1 SGHTS, CDR2 YDEGEE. V was cut by 0 bases and J by 8 bases, with 11 bases left in between. The CDR3 spells CASSLAFFAEAFF. The CDR3 DNA reads as TGTGCCAGCAGCTTGGCTTTCTTCGCGGAAGCTTTCTTT.

The chain couples TRBV4-3 to TRBJ1-6, with a weak D call TRBD1 (5 bases). The CDR3 loop spans 15 amino acids. Trimming removed 0 bases from V and 5 bases from J, with 8 bases in between. Per the germline V gene, CDR1 is LGHNA and CDR2 is YSLEER. Written as DNA, the CDR3 is TGCGCCAGCAGCCAAGATCAGGGAAATAATTCACCCCTCCACTTT. It translates to CASSQDQGNNSPLHF.

The chain recombines TRBV25-1 with TRBJ1-3, with D possibly being TRBD1 (5 bases). This CDR3 comprises 17 residues. Germline lookup yields CDR1 MGHDK and CDR2 SYGVNS. V was shortened by 2 bases and J by 0 bases, with 14 bases between the two germline ends. The CDR3 protein is CASSEQDITNSGNTIYF. CDR3 nucleotides: TGTGCCAGCAGTGAACAGGACATAACAAACTCTGGAAACACCATATATTTT. The full variable domain, rest sourced from reference TRBV25-1 and TRBJ1-3, is EADIYQTPRYLVIGTGKKITLECSQTMGHDKMYWYQQDPGMELHLIHYSYGVNSTEKGDLSSESTVSRIRTEHFPLTLESARPSHTSQYLCASSEQDITNSGNTIYFGEGSWLTVV.

Written as DNA, the CDR3 is TGTGCCAGCAGTTACTCTGGGGGACAGGGAGGGACTGAAGCTTTCTTT. Residues: CASSYSGGQGGTEAFF. The rearrangement uses TRBV6-5 and TRBJ1-1; the match to TRBD1 covers 9 bases. The CDR3 runs to 16 residues. V lost 0 bases to trimming and J lost 5 bases; unmatched junction nucleotides: 7. Per the germline V gene, CDR1 is MNHEY and CDR2 is SVGAGI.

The V call is TRBV12-3 or TRBV12-4, the J call TRBJ1-1; no firm D call. This CDR3 region has 13 residues. Trimming left V 3 bases short and J 1 base short, with 6 bases between. Here the CDR3 DNA reads TGTGCCAGCAGTTTTACCCAGAACACTGAAGCTTTCTTT. It codes for CASSFTQNTEAFF.